This TCR beta chain stems from a study of T cell clones after liver transplantation. Study-wide background: TCRbeta sequencing after a pre-transplant mixed lymphocyte reaction identified graft-donor-reactive clones, later tracked in post-transplant blood.

Method: immunoSEQ multiplex PCR; TCRdb's copy keeps in-frame clones and lacks some. The sample shows 15,000 or so clones, approximately 77% of them seen only once. Germline V gene sequence: CDR1 MDHEN, CDR2 SYDVKM. The CDR3 runs to 14 residues. V was shortened by 7 bases and J by 6 bases, with 16 bases between the two germline ends. This sample comprised CD8+ T cells from blood, obtained around 49 months after liver transplant. The TCR sequence derives from a human patient who received a liver transplant. T cells may partly derive from the graft donor. The V call is TRBV28, the J call TRBJ2-1; no reliable D call. The chain's CDR3 is CASTPRQHLNEQFF. The CDR3 DNA follows: TGTGCCAGCACCCCGCGTCAGCACCTCAATGAGCAGTTCTTC.